The present T cell receptor beta chain was sequenced within a study of control samples from healthy donors and cancer patients. Repertoires were generated with immunoSEQ multiplex PCR, while TCRdb's copy carries only in-frame clones and drops some. The sample lists 260,000 or so clones; 82% were seen once. The CDR3 contains 13 residues. Trimming shortened V by 2 bases and J by 5 bases, and 9 bases separated the two germline ends. The V gene's germline CDR1 is WNHNN and CDR2 SYGVQD (reference sequence). The chain is built from TRBV10-1 and TRBJ1-1; D is possibly TRBD1 (6 bases). This receptor was obtained from a woman aged 60-75 years with lung cancer. Sequenced material: PBMCs. CDR3 amino acids: CASSEQGRTEAFF. The CDR3 DNA is TGCGCCAGCAGTGAGCAGGGGAGAACTGAAGCTTTCTTT.